The 16 T cell receptor beta chains listed next were all sequenced from one sample in a study of T cell responses to AZD1222 COVID-19 vaccine. Method: immunoSEQ multiplex PCR; TCRdb's copy keeps in-frame clones and lacks some. The sample has under 200,000 clones, 94% seen once. The sequences come from peripheral blood, collected on day 0 of AZD1222 vaccination. Receptors originate from an adult in good health.

The chain has TRBV15 and TRBJ2-7, with TRBD1 matching 10 bases. This CDR3 is 16 amino acids long. V dropped 2 bases and J dropped 3; count of bases not matched to a gene: 7. Germline CDR1 is LNHNV and CDR2 is YYDKDF (reference sequence). The CDR3 DNA is TGTGCCACCAGCAGACGAGAGACAGGGGGCGTCTACGAGCAGTACTTC. Translating gives CATSRRETGGVYEQYF.

The chain links TRBV19 to TRBJ2-5; D is possibly TRBD2 (5 bases). V was trimmed by 7 bases and J by 5 bases, leaving 17 bases between them. Germline CDR1 reads LNHDA; CDR2 reads SQIVND (reference sequence). The CDR3 contains 14 residues. The CDR3 region is CASTDSPVGETQYF. Written as DNA, the CDR3 is TGTGCCAGTACGGACTCCCCCGTAGGGGAGACCCAGTACTTC.

This sequence joins TRBV5-4 and TRBJ1-2, with 7 bases lining up with TRBD1. V was pared by 4 bases and J by 6 bases, with 6 bases of the junction left unmatched. Germline V gene sequence: CDR1 SGHNT, CDR2 YYREEE (reference sequence). The CDR3 has 13 amino acids. DNA for the CDR3: TGTGCCAGCAGCGGAATCACAGGGGATGGCTACACCTTC. This gives the protein CASSGITGDGYTF.

V gene TRBV5-5 combines with J gene TRBJ2-1, with D uncertain. CDR1 and CDR2 (germline): SGHKS, YYEKEE (reference sequence). The CDR3 is 17 amino acids. V lost 0 bases and J 6 bases, leaving 19 bases between the germline ends. DNA of the CDR3: TGTGCCAGCAGCTTGGTTTGGAAACGGCACAGCCGCAATGAGCAGTTCTTC. Protein sequence: CASSLVWKRHSRNEQFF.

The chain has TRBV5-8 and TRBJ2-7, with a tentative D call TRBD2 (6 bases). The germline V gene has CDR1 SGHTS and CDR2 YDEGEE. This CDR3 is built from 14 residues. The V end lost 4 bases, the J end lost 2 bases, and 13 bases lay between the germline ends. CDR3: CASSRGGAAYEQYF. In DNA, the CDR3 is TGTGCCAGCAGCCGAGGCGGGGCCGCCTACGAGCAGTACTTC.

The sample holds one count of this clone. The chain combines TRBV27 with TRBJ1-2; no firm D call. Germline CDR1 MNHEY, CDR2 SMNVEV (reference sequence). Trimming removed 4 bases from V and 7 bases from J, with 10 bases in between. The CDR3 covers 12 residues. For the CDR3, the DNA is TGTGCCAGCAGTTCATTGGGGAGTGGCTACACCTTC. It is translated as CASSSLGSGYTF.

V is TRBV4-1 and J is TRBJ1-4; D remains ambiguous. The CDR3 loop spans 16 amino acids. Germline assignment: CDR1 MGHRA and CDR2 YSYEKL. Trimming cost V 3 bases and J 0 bases, with 11 bases left between them. As DNA, the CDR3 is TGCGCCAGCAGCCAGACCGGGCTAGCAACTAATGAAAAACTGTTTTTT. This gives the protein CASSQTGLATNEKLFF.

J is TRBJ1-2 and V is TRBV6-4; TRBD1 is a possible D gene (5 bases). The CDR3 spans 13 residues. Trimming removed 3 bases from V and 8 bases from J, with 13 bases in between. In germline, CDR1 is MRHNA, CDR2 SNTAGT. The CDR3: CASSERQGGGYTF. Here the CDR3 DNA reads TGTGCCAGCAGTGAGAGGCAGGGAGGCGGCTACACCTTC.

The J gene is TRBJ1-2, the V gene TRBV5-1; maybe TRBD1 (5 bases). Germline V gene lookup returns CDR1 SGHRS and CDR2 YFSETQ. CDR3 length: 13 amino acids. The V end was cut by 3 bases, the J end by 0 bases, with 6 bases between. CDR3 sequence reads: CASSWGANYGYTF. As DNA, the CDR3 is TGCGCCAGCAGCTGGGGGGCTAACTATGGCTACACCTTC.

The chain recombines TRBV12-2 with TRBJ2-5; the table's D call TRBD2 went unverified against the DNA. TRBV12-2 is a known pseudogene. The CDR3 has 15 residues. In DNA, the CDR3 is TGTGCAAGTCGCTGCAGACTAGCAGGCGGGGAGACCCAGTACTTC. The encoded protein is CASRCRLAGGETQYF.

The rearrangement uses TRBV10-3 and TRBJ1-6; D not resolved. Germline V gene lookup returns CDR1 ENHRY and CDR2 SYGVKD. Trimming shortened V by 0 bases and J by 5 bases, and 11 bases separated the two germline ends. The CDR3 spans 16 residues. The CDR3 DNA reads TGTGCCATCAGTGAGTCGAGGACTGCTCATAATTCACCCCTCCACTTT. The encoded protein is CAISESRTAHNSPLHF.

This rearrangement joins TRBV5-5 to TRBJ1-5; possibly TRBD1 for D (5 bases). Germline V CDR1 and CDR2: SGHKS, YYEKEE (reference sequence). The length of the CDR3 is 14 residues. V was shortened by 0 bases and J by 15 bases, with 19 bases between the two germline ends. The CDR3 is CASSLGTSSSSSHF. The DNA of the CDR3 is TGTGCCAGCAGCTTGGGGACATCATCCTCCTCCTCGCATTTT. Full variable domain (outside the CDR3, taken from reference TRBV5-5 and TRBJ1-5): DAGVTQSPTHLIKTRGQQVTLRCSPISGHKSVSWYQQVLGQGPQFIFQYYEKEERGRGNFPDRFSARQFPNYSSELNVNALLLGDSALYLCASSLGTSSSSSHFGDGTRLSIL.

This clone has a single count. The chain is built from TRBV5-1 and TRBJ2-2, with TRBD2 matching over 7 bases. V shed 5 bases and J 6 bases; nucleotides not matched to a gene: 1. Germline V gene data show CDR1 as SGHRS and CDR2 as YFSETQ. The CDR3 totals 12 residues. The DNA of the CDR3 is TGCGCCAGCAGGGCGGGGGCCGGGGAGCTGTTTTTT. Translating gives CASRAGAGELFF. The variable domain in full, completed from reference TRBV5-1 and TRBJ2-2, reads KAGVTQTPRYLIKTRGQQVTLSCSPISGHRSVSWYQQTPGQGLQFLFEYFSETQRNKGNFPGRFSGRQFSNSRSEMNVSTLELGDSALYLCASRAGAGELFFGEGSRLTVL.

V and J are TRBV19 and TRBJ1-4; the match to TRBD1 covers 10 bases. V lost 6 bases to trimming and J lost 7 bases; unmatched junction nucleotides: 2. Germline CDR1 LNHDA, CDR2 SQIVND (reference sequence). The CDR3 length is 13 residues. CDR3 nucleotide sequence: TGTGCCAGTAGCGGGACAGGGGCTGAAAAACTGTTTTTT. It codes for CASSGTGAEKLFF. The whole variable domain, filled in from reference TRBV19 and TRBJ1-4, reads DGGITQSPKYLFRKEGQNVTLSCEQNLNHDAMYWYRQDPGQGLRLIYYSQIVNDFQKGDIAEGYSVSREKKESFPLTVTSAQKNPTAFYLCASSGTGAEKLFFGSGTQLSVL.

CDR3 region: CASSFTSGRGSPLHF. In DNA, the CDR3 is TGTGCCAGCAGTTTCACGTCGGGGAGAGGTTCACCCCTCCACTTT. The chain links TRBV27 to TRBJ1-6, with D hard to call. This CDR3 spans 15 amino acids. The V gene lost 3 bases and the J gene lost 9 bases, with 15 bases spanning the gap. Germline values: CDR1 MNHEY, CDR2 SMNVEV (reference sequence).

The chain combines TRBV12-3 or TRBV12-4 with TRBJ1-5; D possibly corresponds to TRBD1 (6 bases). V was clipped by 3 bases and J by 4 bases, with 7 bases between them. This CDR3 region has 13 residues. CDR3 DNA sequence: TGTGCCAGCAGTTTCCAGGGGAATCAGCCCCAGCATTTT. It yields the protein CASSFQGNQPQHF.